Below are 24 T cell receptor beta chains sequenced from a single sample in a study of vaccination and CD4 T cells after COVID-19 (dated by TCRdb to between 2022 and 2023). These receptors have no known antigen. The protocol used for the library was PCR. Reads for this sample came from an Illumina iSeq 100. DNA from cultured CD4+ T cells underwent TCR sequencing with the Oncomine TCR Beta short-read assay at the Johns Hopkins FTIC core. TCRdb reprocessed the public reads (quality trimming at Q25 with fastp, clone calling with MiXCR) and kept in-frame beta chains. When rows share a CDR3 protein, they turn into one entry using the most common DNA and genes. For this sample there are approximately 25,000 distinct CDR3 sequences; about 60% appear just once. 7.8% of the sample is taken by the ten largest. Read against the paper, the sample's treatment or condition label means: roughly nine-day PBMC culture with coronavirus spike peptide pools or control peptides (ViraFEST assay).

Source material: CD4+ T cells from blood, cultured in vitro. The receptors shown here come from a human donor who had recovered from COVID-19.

CDR3 residues: CSARDRYYEQYF. The CDR3 DNA follows: TGCAGTGCTCGGGACCGATACTACGAGCAGTACTTC. The chain employs TRBV20-1 and TRBJ2-7; D may correspond to TRBD1 or TRBD2 (5 bases each). Germline values: CDR1 DFQATT, CDR2 SNEGSKA (reference sequence). The CDR3 totals 12 residues. V shed 5 bases and J shed 3 bases, with 11 bases lying between them.

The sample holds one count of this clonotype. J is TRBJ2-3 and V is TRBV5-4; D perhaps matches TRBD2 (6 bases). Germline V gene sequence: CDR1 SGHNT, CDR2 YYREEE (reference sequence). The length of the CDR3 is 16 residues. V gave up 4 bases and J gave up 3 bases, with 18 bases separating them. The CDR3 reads CASSILGLAQTDTQYF. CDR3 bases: TGTGCCAGCAGCATCTTGGGGCTAGCGCAGACAGATACGCAGTATTTT.

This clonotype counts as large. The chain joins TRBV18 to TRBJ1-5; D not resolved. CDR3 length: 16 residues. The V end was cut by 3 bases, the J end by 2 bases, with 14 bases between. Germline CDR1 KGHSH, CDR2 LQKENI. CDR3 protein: CASSPRVAAGNQPQHF. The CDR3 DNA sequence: TGTGCCAGCTCACCCCGGGTAGCGGCAGGCAATCAGCCCCAGCATTTT.

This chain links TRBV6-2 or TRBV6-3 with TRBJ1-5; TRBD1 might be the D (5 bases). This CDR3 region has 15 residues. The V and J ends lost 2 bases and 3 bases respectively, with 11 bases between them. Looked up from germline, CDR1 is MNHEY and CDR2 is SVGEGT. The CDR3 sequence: CASSYAGDPNQPQHF. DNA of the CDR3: TGTGCCAGCAGTTACGCGGGGGACCCCAATCAGCCCCAGCATTTT.

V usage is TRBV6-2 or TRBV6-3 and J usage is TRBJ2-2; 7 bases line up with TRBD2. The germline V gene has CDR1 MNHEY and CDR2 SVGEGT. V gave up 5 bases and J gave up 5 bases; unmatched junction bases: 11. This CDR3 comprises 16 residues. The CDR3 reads CASSRPRTRGTGELFF. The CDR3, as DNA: TGTGCCAGCAGTAGGCCCCGGACTAGAGGGACCGGGGAGCTGTTTTTT.

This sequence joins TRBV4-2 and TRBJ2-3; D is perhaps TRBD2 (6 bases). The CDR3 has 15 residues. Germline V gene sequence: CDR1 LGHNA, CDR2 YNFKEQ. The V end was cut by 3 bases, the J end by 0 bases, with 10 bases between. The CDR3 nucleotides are TGTGCCAGCAGCCAGGAAAGCGGGAGCACAGATACGCAGTATTTT. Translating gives CASSQESGSTDTQYF.

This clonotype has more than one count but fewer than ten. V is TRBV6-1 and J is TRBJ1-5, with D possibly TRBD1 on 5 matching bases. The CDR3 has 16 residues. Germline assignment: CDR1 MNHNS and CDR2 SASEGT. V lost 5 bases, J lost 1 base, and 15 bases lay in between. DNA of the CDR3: TGTGCCAGCAGTCCAGGGCGGACTAGGAGCAATCAGCCCCAGCATTTT. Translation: CASSPGRTRSNQPQHF.

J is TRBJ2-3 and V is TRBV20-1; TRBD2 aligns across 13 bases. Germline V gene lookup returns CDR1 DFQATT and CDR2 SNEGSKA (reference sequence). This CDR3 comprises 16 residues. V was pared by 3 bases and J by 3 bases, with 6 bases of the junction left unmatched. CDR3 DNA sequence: TGCAGTGCTAGTCGACTAGCGGGAGGTCTGACAGATACGCAGTATTTT. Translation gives CSASRLAGGLTDTQYF.

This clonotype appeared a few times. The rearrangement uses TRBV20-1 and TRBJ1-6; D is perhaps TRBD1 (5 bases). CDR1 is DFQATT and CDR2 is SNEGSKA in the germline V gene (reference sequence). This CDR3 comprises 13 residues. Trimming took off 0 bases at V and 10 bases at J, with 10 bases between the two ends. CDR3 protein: CSAREGRGSPLHF. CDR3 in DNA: TGCAGTGCTAGAGAGGGGCGAGGGTCACCCCTCCACTTT.

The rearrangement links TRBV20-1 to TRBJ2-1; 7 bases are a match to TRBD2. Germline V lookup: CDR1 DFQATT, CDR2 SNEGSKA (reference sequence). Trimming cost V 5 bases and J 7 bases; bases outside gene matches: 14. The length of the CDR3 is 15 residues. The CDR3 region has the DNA TGCAGTGCTCCCCGAAGGGCGGGAGCGTGGAATGAGCAGTTCTTC. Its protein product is CSAPRRAGAWNEQFF.

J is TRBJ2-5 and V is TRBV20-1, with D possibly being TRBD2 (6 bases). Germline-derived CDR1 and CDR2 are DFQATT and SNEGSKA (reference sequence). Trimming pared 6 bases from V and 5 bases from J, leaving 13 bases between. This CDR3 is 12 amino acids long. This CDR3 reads CSAIAVGETQYF. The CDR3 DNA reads TGCAGTGCCATAGCGGTGGGGGAGACCCAGTACTTC.

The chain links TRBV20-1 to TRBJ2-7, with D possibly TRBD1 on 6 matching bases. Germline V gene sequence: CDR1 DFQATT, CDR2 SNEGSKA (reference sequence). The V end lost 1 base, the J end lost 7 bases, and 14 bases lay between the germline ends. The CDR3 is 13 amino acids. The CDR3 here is CSARVPTGMEQYF. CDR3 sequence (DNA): TGCAGTGCTAGAGTTCCGACAGGAATGGAGCAGTACTTC.

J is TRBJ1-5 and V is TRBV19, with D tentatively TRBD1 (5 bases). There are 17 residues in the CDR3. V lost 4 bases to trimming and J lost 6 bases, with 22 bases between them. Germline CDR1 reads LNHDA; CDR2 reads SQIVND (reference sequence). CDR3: CASSTGPQGRGFQPQHF. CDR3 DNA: TGTGCCAGTAGTACCGGGCCTCAGGGACGAGGGTTTCAGCCCCAGCATTTT.

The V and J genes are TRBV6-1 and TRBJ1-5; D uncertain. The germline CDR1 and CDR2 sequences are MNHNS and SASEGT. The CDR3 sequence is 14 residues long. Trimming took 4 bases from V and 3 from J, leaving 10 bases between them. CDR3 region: CASSVGSHNQPQHF. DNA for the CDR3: TGTGCCAGCAGTGTCGGGTCCCACAATCAGCCCCAGCATTTT.

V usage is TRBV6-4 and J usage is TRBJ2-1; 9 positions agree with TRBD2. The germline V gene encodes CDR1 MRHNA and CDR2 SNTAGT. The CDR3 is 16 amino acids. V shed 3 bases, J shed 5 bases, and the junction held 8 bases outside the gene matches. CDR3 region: CASSDVGLAENNEQFF. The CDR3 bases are TGTGCCAGCAGTGATGTGGGACTAGCAGAAAACAATGAGCAGTTCTTC.

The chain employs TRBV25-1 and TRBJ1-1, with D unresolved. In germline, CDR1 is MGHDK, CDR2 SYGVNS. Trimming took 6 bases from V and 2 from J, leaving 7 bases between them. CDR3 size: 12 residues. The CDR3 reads CASRGGNTEAFF. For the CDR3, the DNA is TGTGCCAGCAGGGGCGGCAACACTGAAGCTTTCTTT. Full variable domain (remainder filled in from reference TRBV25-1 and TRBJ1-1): EADIYQTPRYLVIGTGKKITLECSQTMGHDKMYWYQQDPGMELHLIHYSYGVNSTEKGDLSSESTVSRIRTEHFPLTLESARPSHTSQYLCASRGGNTEAFFGQGTRLTVV.

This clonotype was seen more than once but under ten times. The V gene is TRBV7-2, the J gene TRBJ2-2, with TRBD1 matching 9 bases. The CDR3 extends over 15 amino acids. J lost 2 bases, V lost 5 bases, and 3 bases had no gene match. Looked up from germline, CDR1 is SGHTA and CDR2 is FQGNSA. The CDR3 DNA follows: TGTGCCAGCAGCCGGGGACAGGGTAACACCGGGGAGCTGTTTTTT. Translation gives CASSRGQGNTGELFF.

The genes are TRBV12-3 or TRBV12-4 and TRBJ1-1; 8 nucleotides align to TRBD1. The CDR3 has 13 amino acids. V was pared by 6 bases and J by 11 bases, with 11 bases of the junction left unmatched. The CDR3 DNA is TGTGCCAGCAGCTATTACCCGACAGGGGAGGCTTTCTTT. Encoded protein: CASSYYPTGEAFF.

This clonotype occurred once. For the CDR3, the DNA is TGTGCCAGTAGCCGACAGCCGGGACTCAGCACAGATACGCAGTATTTT. Its protein product is CASSRQPGLSTDTQYF. The chain links TRBV19 to TRBJ2-3; perhaps TRBD2 as D (6 bases). CDR3 length equals 16 residues. Germline V gene sequence: CDR1 LNHDA, CDR2 SQIVND (reference sequence). The V gene lost 6 bases and the J gene lost 0 bases, with 16 bases spanning the gap.

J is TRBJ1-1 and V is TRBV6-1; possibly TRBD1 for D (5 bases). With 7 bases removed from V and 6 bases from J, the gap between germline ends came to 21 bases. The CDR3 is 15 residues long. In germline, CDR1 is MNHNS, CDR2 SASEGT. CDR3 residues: CASTRDALPNAEAFF. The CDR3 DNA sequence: TGTGCCAGCACTCGGGACGCCCTCCCAAACGCTGAAGCTTTCTTT.

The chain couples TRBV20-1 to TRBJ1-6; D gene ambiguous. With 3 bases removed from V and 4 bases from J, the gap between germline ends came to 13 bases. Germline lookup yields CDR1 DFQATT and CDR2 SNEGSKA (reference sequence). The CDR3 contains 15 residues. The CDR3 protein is CSASSITAYNSPLHF. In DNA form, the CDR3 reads TGCAGTGCTAGTTCAATAACAGCGTATAATTCACCCCTCCACTTT.

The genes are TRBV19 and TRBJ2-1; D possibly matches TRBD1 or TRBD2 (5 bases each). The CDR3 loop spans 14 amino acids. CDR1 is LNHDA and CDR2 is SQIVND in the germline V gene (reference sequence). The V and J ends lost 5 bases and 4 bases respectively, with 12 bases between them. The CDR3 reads CASSPGHRYNEQFF. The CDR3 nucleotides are TGTGCCAGTAGTCCGGGGCATCGATACAATGAGCAGTTCTTC.

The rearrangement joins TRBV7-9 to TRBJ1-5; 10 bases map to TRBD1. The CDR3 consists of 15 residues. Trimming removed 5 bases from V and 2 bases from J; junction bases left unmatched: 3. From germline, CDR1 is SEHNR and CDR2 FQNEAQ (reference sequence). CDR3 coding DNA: TGTGCCAGCAGCCCCGGGACAGGGGGCAATCAGCCCCAGCATTTT. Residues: CASSPGTGGNQPQHF.

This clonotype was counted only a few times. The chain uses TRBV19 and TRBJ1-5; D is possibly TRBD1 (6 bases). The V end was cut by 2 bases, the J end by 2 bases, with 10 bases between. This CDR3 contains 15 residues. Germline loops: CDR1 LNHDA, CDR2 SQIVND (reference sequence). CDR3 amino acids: CASSIRGTGNQPQHF. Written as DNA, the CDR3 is TGTGCCAGTAGTATAAGGGGGACGGGCAATCAGCCCCAGCATTTT.